What follows is one TCR beta chain and its context. Only in-frame clones appear in the TCRdb table, and some are missing; sequencing was by immunoSEQ multiplex PCR. The sample consists of around 33,000 clones, less than 90% of them appearing once. CDR1 is MRHNA and CDR2 is SNTAGT in the germline V gene. CDR3 size: 16 residues. V shed 2 bases and J 1 base; nucleotides not matched to a gene: 4. This sample is drawn from a study of OX40 agonist ivuxolimab in advanced cancers. Study background: Melanoma, hepatocellular carcinoma, head and neck or renal cell cancer occurred in dose-escalation patients.

The input for sequencing was CD4+ or CD8+ T cells sorted from blood, taken in a trial of the OX40 agonist ivuxolimab. The receptor comes from an adult with an advanced solid tumor such as melanoma, head and neck, liver or kidney cancer. J is TRBJ2-3 and V is TRBV6-4, with TRBD1 matching 9 bases. CDR3 in DNA: TGTGCCAGCAGTGACCGACAGGGGGAGGGCACAGATACGCAGTATTTT. Amino acids: CASSDRQGEGTDTQYF.